The rows below give T cell receptor beta chains drawn from one sample of a study of cytomegalovirus exposure and HLA in healthy donors. The data were produced by immunoSEQ multiplex PCR, yet TCRdb's version contains in-frame clones alone and is incomplete. The sample yields about 170,000 clones, roughly 81% seen once. Sequenced material: PBMCs. These receptor sequences come from a girl aged 5-17 years in good health and CMV-seropositive. The CDR3 runs from the conserved cysteine through the conserved F or W. The order of the fields is V gene, J gene, clone size, D gene, CDR3 DNA, CDR3 protein. A D gene is named only where the DNA matches it firmly. Where a row states a size, it is once, few, many or the class of an expanded clone; other rows omit it.

TRBV6-6	TRBJ1-1	.	TRBD1	TGTGCCAGCAGCGATTACAGGGGGCACACTGAAGCTTTCTTT	CASSDYRGHTEAFF
TRBV19	TRBJ2-7	.	.	TGTGCCAGTAGTATAGACTGGGCAGGGCGCGCCTACGAGCAGTACTTC	CASSIDWAGRAYEQYF
TRBV28	TRBJ1-1	once	.	TGTGCCAGCAGTTTATCCTTTTTAAACACTGAAGCTTTCTTT	CASSLSFLNTEAFF
TRBV5-8	TRBJ2-7	.	.	TGTGCCAGCAGCGTTCGTAGGACTCCGATCTACGAGCAGTACTTC	CASSVRRTPIYEQYF
TRBV6-5	TRBJ1-1	.	.	TGTGCCAGCAGTTACCAGGGTGGGAACACTGAAGCTTTCTTT	CASSYQGGNTEAFF
TRBV29-1	TRBJ2-7	.	.	TGCAGCGTTGAACCCGGGGGAGACTACGAGCAGTACTTC	CSVEPGGDYEQYF
TRBV30	TRBJ2-2	.	TRBD2	TGTGCCTGGAGTGTAGTGTGGGGGCTAGCGGGGGTTCGCGCGAACACCGGGGAGCTGTTTTTT	CAWSVVWGLAGVRANTGELFF
TRBV30	TRBJ2-7	.	.	TGTGCCTGGAATCCAGGGCCCTCCTACGAGCAGTACTTC	CAWNPGPSYEQYF
TRBV5-4	TRBJ2-7	.	TRBD1	TGTGCCAGCAGCCCCGGGACAGTATACGAGCAGTACTTC	CASSPGTVYEQYF
TRBV11-3	TRBJ2-7	.	TRBD2	TGTGCCAGCAGCTCCTGGACTAGCGCCGCCTACGAGCAGTACTTC	CASSSWTSAAYEQYF
TRBV18	TRBJ1-1	.	.	TGTGCCAGCTCACCAGCGAGCACCAACACTGAAGCTTTCTTT	CASSPASTNTEAFF
TRBV6-5	TRBJ1-1	.	TRBD1	TGTGCCAGCAGGATACAGGGGACTGAAGCTTTCTTT	CASRIQGTEAFF